The rows below give T cell receptor beta chains drawn from one sample of a study of cytomegalovirus exposure and HLA in healthy donors. Sequencing was performed with immunoSEQ multiplex PCR; in TCRdb, only in-frame clones are kept and a portion is missing. The data hold about 120,000 clones, with less than 80% observed a single time. The sequencing input was PBMCs. The receptor set was obtained from a man younger than 45 in good health and CMV-seronegative. Both conserved end residues are trimmed from each CDR3.

V gene,J gene,CDR3 protein
TRBV10-3,TRBJ1-1,AITNAQGRGTEAF
TRBV5-4,TRBJ2-1,ASSLGLASGVYNEQF
TRBV10-3,TRBJ2-1,AITDQVLGDEQF
TRBV5-1,TRBJ2-7,ASTGGGPYEQY
TRBV18,TRBJ1-4,ASSPTGVGQNEKLF
TRBV5-4,TRBJ1-2,ASSTPRDRENYGYT
TRBV27,TRBJ1-1,ASRTGWTEAF
TRBV4-3,TRBJ2-1,ASSQDPDKSSYNEQF
TRBV28,TRBJ2-7,ASSFRGETYEQY
TRBV6-1,TRBJ1-2,ASSEQGYSRGYT
TRBV9,TRBJ2-7,ASSVGTNYEQY
TRBV20-1,TRBJ1-5,SASSQPQH
TRBV15,TRBJ2-1,ATSLKLSGDRF
TRBV7-9,TRBJ2-5,ASSLAAMETQY
TRBV5-1,TRBJ1-1,ASSLGRTGGGRDTEAF
TRBV18,TRBJ1-1,ASSTQGGNTEAF
TRBV5-1,TRBJ2-7,ASSLADNEQY
TRBV5-1,TRBJ2-5,ASSLQGPGETQY
TRBV27,TRBJ2-2,ASSLWGRSGELF
TRBV6-6,TRBJ1-3,ASSYTGQGTGNTIY
TRBV27,TRBJ2-1,ASSPSGGTRPRNEQF
TRBV7-9,TRBJ1-2,ASSLEDRANYGYT
TRBV9,TRBJ1-3,ASSLYITHSGNTIY
TRBV12-2,TRBJ1-5,ASRETGFHQPQH
TRBV6-7,TRBJ2-3,ASSYVAGDHTDTQY
TRBV10-3,TRBJ1-4,AISVAGEKLF
TRBV7-9,TRBJ2-1,ASSPPGIHGNEQF
TRBV7-9,TRBJ1-2,ASTEDRGEGYT
TRBV11-2,TRBJ2-3,ASSRGTSGLADTQY
TRBV5-4,TRBJ1-2,ASSPGGAVGGT
TRBV6-1,TRBJ2-3,ASRTGGAGLDTQY
TRBV10-3,TRBJ2-7,AISGTSGAGEQY
TRBV9,TRBJ2-3,ASSVTAGGPGGTDTQY
TRBV28,TRBJ1-5,ASRTLDRGNSNQPQH
TRBV7-9,TRBJ2-1,ASSFVAYEQF
TRBV28,TRBJ2-7,ASGRTAASYEQY
TRBV10-3,NA,AISESMGLSEQY
TRBV5-1,TRBJ2-7,ASNGGVSYEQY
TRBV29-1,TRBJ2-1,SVEDLLAGVEQF
TRBV28,TRBJ2-6,ASSSPGKSGANVLT
TRBV4-1,TRBJ2-2,ASSQVKVHANTGELF
TRBV2,TRBJ2-7,ASTDYARSYEQY
TRBV7-9,TRBJ2-7,ASSLGTSIEQY
TRBV2,TRBJ1-1,ATNPRDRNTEAF
TRBV5-5,TRBJ1-5,ASSKWTGGFEGGQPQH
TRBV18,TRBJ1-1,ASSDDRDAEAF
TRBV7-9,TRBJ1-4,ASSLMGGRVRGKGEKLF
TRBV9,TRBJ2-1,ASSPPPAYNEQF
TRBV2,TRBJ2-1,ARQQPNEQF